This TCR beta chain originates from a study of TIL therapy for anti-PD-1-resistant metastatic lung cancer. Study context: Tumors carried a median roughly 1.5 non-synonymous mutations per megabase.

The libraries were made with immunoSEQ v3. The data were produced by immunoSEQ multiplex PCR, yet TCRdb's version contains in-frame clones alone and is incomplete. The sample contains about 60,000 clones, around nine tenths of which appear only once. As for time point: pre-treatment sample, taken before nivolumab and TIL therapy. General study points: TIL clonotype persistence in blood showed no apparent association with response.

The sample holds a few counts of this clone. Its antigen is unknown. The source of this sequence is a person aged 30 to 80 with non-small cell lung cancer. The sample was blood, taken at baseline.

DNA of the CDR3: TGCGCCAGCAGTAAGGAGGCAGGGGCTGTCCCCGGGGAGCTGTTTTTT. Translated: CASSKEAGAVPGELFF. The V call is TRBV5-1, the J call TRBJ2-2; D may be TRBD1 (6 bases). CDR1 SGHRS and CDR2 YFSETQ come from the germline V gene. The CDR3 runs to 16 residues. V shed 5 bases and J shed 6 bases, with 20 bases lying between them.